This T cell receptor beta chain originates from a study of beta chain features in type 1 diabetes. In the study overall: Researchers looked at approximately 100,000,000 sorted cells across all samples.

This clone was observed a handful of times. Germline lookup yields CDR1 SGHDT and CDR2 YYEEEE. This CDR3 has 15 residues. The junction had 6 bases not matched to a gene; V was cut back by 0 bases and J by 4 bases. Sequenced material consisted of expressed TCRB transcripts (all of the isolated RNA was reverse transcribed). Using immunoSEQ multiplex PCR, the repertoire was profiled, and TCRdb retains in-frame clones only, with some absent. Here the sample spans 310,000 or so clones, approximately 11% being singletons. The TCR sequence derives from a woman younger than 45 in good health. This rearrangement joins TRBV5-6 to TRBJ1-2; 7 bases are shared with TRBD1. Material: naive CD4+ T cells from blood. Here the CDR3 DNA reads TGTGCCAGCAGCTTGGAAGGGGGACAGTTCTATGGCTACACCTTC. It yields the protein CASSLEGGQFYGYTF.